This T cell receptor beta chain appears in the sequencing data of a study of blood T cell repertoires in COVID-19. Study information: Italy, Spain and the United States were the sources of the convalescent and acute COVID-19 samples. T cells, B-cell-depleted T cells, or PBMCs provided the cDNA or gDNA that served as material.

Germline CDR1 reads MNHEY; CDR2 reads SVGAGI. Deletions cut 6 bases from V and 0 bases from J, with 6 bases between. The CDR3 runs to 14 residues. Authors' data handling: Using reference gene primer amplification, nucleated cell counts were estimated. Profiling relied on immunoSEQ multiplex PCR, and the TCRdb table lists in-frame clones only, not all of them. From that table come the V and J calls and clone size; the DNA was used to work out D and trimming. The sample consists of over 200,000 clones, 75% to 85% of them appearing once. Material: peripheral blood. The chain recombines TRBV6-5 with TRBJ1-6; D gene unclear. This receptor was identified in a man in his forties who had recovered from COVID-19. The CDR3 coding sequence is TGTGCCAGCAGAGTGAGCTCCTATAATTCACCCCTCCACTTT. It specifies CASRVSSYNSPLHF.